Given below is one TCR beta chain in context. Its cognate antigen is unknown. Treatment reported: oral pan-JAK inhibitor, 5-10 mg twice daily. Peripheral blood, together with lesional scalp punch biopsies, was collected from alopecia areata patients. CDR1 and CDR2 (germline): SNHLY, FYNNEI. The V gene end was trimmed by 6 bases and the J gene end by 8 bases; junction bases not matched to a gene: 9. The CDR3 runs to 14 residues. This specimen comes from a study of CD8+ T cells in alopecia areata. Study information: The drug, oral tofacitinib, was given to treated patients at 5 to 10 mg twice daily.

After isolation, RNA underwent reverse transcription to generate cDNA as the sequencing template. Here immunoSEQ multiplex PCR was the method, and the copy in TCRdb shows in-frame clones only, minus some. Of 200,000 to 250,000 clones listed, 64% are singletons. Study-level points and caveats: Sequence data from scalp samples additionally include resident alphabeta T cells of normal skin.

The V gene is TRBV2, the J gene TRBJ1-2; 10 nucleotides align to TRBD1. The clonotype originates from a human donor with alopecia areata. The sequenced sample was CD4+ T cells sorted from blood, obtained at week 4, from a patient treated with tofacitinib. CDR3 amino acids: CASRLGQGPLGYTF. DNA of the CDR3: TGTGCCAGCAGGCTGGGACAGGGGCCGTTAGGCTACACCTTC.